The present TCR beta chain was sequenced within a study of long-term antiretroviral therapy in people with HIV. At least two post-ART and at least one pre-ART PBMC sample were available for each donor. DNA was extracted from around 0.96-9.9 million thawed cryopreserved PBMC. An immunoSEQ assay, version v3.0, was performed at survey level. The method was immunoSEQ multiplex PCR; TCRdb's version includes in-frame clones alone and lacks a portion of them. The sample gives about 39,000 clones, 70% to 90% of which show up once; under 5% is in the top ten. Trimming left V 2 bases short and J 0 bases short, with 13 bases between. The germline gives CDR1 SEHNR, CDR2 FQNEAQ (reference sequence). CDR3 size: 16 residues.

Sequencing used unsorted PBMCs, obtained 1.2 years after starting antiretroviral therapy. The gene calls are TRBV7-9 and TRBJ1-1, with D possibly TRBD1 on 6 matching bases. This receptor was identified in a woman between 45 and 60 years old with HIV. CDR3 protein: CASSLIGTYMNTEAFF. The CDR3 region has the DNA TGTGCCAGCAGCTTAATTGGGACATACATGAACACTGAAGCTTTCTTT.